This T cell receptor (beta chain) was identified during a study of OX40 agonist ivuxolimab in advanced cancers. Across the whole study: Those enrolled were approximately 83% male, with a mean age of approximately 60 years and ages from roughly 20 to 85.

V was clipped by 1 base and J by 1 base; unmatched bases: 4. CDR3 size: 16 residues. CDR1 and CDR2 (germline): SGHTA, FQGTGA. Patients were ineligible given autoimmune disease history or systemic immunosuppression. Sampled blood was obtained at baseline, cycle 4 day 1, and cycle 7 day 1. The table came from immunoSEQ multiplex PCR; TCRdb's copy has only in-frame clones and leaves some out. The sample records roughly 61,000 clones, around nine tenths being singletons. The sequence was collected from an adult with an advanced solid tumor such as melanoma, head and neck, liver or kidney cancer. This rearrangement joins TRBV7-3 to TRBJ2-1, with 7 bases matching TRBD2. Specimen: CD4+ or CD8+ T cells sorted from blood, collected in a trial of the OX40 agonist ivuxolimab. In DNA form, the CDR3 reads TGTGCCAGCAGCTTAATGGCGGGAGTTTCCTACAATGAGCAGTTCTTC. The encoded protein is CASSLMAGVSYNEQFF.